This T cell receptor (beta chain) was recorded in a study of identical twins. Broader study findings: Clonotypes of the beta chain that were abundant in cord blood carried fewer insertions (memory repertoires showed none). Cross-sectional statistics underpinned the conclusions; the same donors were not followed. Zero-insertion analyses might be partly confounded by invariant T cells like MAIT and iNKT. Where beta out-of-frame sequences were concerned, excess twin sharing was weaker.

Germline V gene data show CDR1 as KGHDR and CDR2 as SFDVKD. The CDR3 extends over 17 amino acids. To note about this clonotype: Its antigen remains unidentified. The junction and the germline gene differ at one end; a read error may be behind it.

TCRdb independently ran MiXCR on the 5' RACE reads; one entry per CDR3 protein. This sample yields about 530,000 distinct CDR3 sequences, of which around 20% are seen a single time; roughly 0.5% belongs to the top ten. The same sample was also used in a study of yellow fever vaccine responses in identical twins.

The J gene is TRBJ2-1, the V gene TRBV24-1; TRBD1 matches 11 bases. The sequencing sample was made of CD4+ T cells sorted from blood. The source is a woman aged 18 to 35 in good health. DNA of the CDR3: TGTGCCGCCAGTGGTAGGCCCGGACAGGGGGCTATCGGTGAGCAGTTCTTC. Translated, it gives CAASGRPGQGAIGEQFF.